The clone carrying this T cell receptor (beta chain) has at least ten counts. What it binds is not known. Amplification of TCR beta CDR3 regions used RNA as the template. Using the HTBI primer set, a first-round RT-PCR was run on the TCR CDR3. TCRdb used MiXCR to reprocess the multiplex PCR reads, holding one entry per CDR3 protein. Seen here are about 410,000 distinct CDR3 sequences, approximately 15% observed once, and the top ten hold roughly 13%. This CDR3 comprises 14 residues. Germline CDR1 reads SGHAT; CDR2 reads FQNNGV. V dropped 6 bases and J dropped 3 bases, with 15 bases sitting between them. The data were taken from a study of T cells in Graves' hyperthyroidism and ophthalmopathy. Study-wide results and caveats: Blood also held most thyroid clonotypes expanded beyond 0.001.

Lactation, pregnancy, other autoimmune disease or uncontrolled infection excluded patients. Diagnoses were made from clinical symptoms, serum measures (thyroxine and TRAb), thyroid ultrasound and orbital computed tomography. Source material for PBMCs was 10 ml fresh peripheral blood. The origin of this receptor is a man aged 18 to 30 with Graves' ophthalmopathy. The chain couples TRBV11-2 to TRBJ2-7; no reliable D call. Sequenced: blood. The CDR3 DNA reads TGTGCCAGCAGACGGACCGGTGGGGTCTACGAGCAGTACTTC. This sequence encodes CASRRTGGVYEQYF.